This T cell receptor (beta chain) was identified in a study of early T cells in non-severe SARS-CoV-2 infection (dated by TCRdb to the early 2020s). The study in broad terms: Because TCR sequencing was done on bulk RNA from unsorted whole blood, the alpha and beta chains could not be paired. Study-level results and caveats: VDJdb matching was skewed toward anti-spike CD8 responses, so virus-specific expansions were likely underestimated and private and CD4 specificities were missed.

This clonotype was recorded at least ten times. Its antigen target is currently unknown. No quality values exist for individual bases; no much larger clone is one base distant. This was a case-control study nested in a cohort of healthcare workers in London, UK, who had nasopharyngeal swab PCR tests and blood samples taken every week. Between 23 and 31 March 2020, the week of the UK lockdown, healthcare workers were enrolled and then followed up weekly for as long as 16 weeks. The library was obtained by 5' RACE. The run used a NextSeq 500. Unique molecular identifiers were attached to individual cDNA molecules in the TCR library protocol so that sequencing error and PCR bias could be corrected. Both TCR alpha and beta chains were sequenced, and tight co-correlation was observed between alpha and beta sequence abundances in each sample. The authors' pipeline ran thus. Decombinator V4 was used to perform V gene, J gene and CDR3 annotation of TCR sequences. Expanded TCRs were defined as changing significantly between any two time points under a Poisson model with p below 0.0001. TCR abundances were normalised to the total number of TCRs sequenced in each sample and reported as counts per million. TRAV1-2 paired with TRAJ12, TRAJ20 or TRAJ33 defined MAIT TCRs, while TRAV10 paired with TRAJ18 defined iNKT TCRs. VDJdb, accessed 1 November 2021, was searched for CMV, EBV and SARS-CoV-2 annotated TCRs, with TCRs annotated for multiple antigens excluded. Through fastp at Q25 and MiXCR, TCRdb rebuilt clones from the public reads, retaining in-frame beta chains. Every CDR3 protein is listed once, alongside the most common genes and DNA of its rows. TCRdb's processing, not the authors' own work, is the source of the V and J calls. The sample table records approximately 28,000 distinct CDR3 sequences; about 4% of these occur just once. More than 5% of the sample is in the top ten clones.

For CDR1 and CDR2, the germline V gene lists SGHAT and FQNNGV. After removal of 5 bases from V and 4 bases from J, the junction retains 5 bases not matched to a gene. Its CDR3 holds 15 amino acids, cysteine through phenylalanine. Just the 45-base CDR3 DNA is kept, in frame starting at base 1. Sequences were obtained from whole blood. The clonotype was recovered from an adult who was a healthcare worker with PCR-confirmed SARS-CoV-2 infection or an uninfected control (not recorded which). In this chain, TRBV11-2 is recombined with TRBJ1-4; a stretch of 9 junction bases matches TRBD1. The DNA sequence is given as TGTGCCAGCAGCCTACAGGGGGCCTTTAATGAAAAACTGTTTTTT. Its product reads: CASSLQGAFNEKLFF.